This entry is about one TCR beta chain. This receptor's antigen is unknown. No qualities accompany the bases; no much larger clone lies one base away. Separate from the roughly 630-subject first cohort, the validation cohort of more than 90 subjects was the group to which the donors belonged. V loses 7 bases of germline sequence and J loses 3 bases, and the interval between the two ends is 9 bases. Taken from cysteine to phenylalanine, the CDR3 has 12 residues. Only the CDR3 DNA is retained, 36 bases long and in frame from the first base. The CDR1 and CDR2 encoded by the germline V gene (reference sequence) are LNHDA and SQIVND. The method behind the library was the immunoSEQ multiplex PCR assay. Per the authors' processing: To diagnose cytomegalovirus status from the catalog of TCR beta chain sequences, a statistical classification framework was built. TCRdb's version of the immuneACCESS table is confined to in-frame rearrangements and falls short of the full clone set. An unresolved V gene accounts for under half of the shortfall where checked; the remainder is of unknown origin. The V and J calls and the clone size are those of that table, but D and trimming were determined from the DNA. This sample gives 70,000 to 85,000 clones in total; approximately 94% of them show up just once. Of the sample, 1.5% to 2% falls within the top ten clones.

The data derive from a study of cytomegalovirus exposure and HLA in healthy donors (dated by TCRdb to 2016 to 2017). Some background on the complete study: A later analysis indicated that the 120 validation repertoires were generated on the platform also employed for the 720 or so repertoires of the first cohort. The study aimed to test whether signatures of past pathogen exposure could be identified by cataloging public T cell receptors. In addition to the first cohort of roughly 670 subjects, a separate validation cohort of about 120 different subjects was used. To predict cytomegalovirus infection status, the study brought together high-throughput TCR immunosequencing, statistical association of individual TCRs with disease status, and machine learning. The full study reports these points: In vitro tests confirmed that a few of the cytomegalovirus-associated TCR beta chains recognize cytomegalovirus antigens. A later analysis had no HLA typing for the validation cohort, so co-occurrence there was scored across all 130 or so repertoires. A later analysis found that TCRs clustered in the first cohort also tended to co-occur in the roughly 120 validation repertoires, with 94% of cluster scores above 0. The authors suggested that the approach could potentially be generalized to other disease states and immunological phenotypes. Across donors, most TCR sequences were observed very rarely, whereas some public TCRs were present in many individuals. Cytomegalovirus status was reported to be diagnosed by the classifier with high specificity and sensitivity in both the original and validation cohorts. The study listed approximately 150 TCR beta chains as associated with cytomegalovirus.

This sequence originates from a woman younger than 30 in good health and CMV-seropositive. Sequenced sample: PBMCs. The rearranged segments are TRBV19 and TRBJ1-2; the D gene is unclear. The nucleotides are TGTGCCAGTAAAGAGGACTACTATGGCTACACCTTC. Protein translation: CASKEDYYGYTF.